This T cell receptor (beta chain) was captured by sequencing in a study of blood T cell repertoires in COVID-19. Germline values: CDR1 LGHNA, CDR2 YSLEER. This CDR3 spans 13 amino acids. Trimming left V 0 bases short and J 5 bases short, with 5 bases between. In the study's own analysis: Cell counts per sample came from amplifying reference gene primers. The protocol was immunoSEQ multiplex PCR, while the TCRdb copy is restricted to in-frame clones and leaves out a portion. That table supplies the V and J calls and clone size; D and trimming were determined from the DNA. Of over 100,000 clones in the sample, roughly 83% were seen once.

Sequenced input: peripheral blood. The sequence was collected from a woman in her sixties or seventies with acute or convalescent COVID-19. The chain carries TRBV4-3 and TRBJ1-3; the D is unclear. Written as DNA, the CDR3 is TGCGCCAGCAGCCAAGATCTAAGAAACACCATATATTTT. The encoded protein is CASSQDLRNTIYF.